This is a list of T cell receptor beta chains from one sample in a study of cytomegalovirus exposure and HLA in healthy donors. Repertoires were generated with immunoSEQ multiplex PCR, while TCRdb's copy carries only in-frame clones and drops some. The table lists about 150,000 clones, roughly 80% of them singletons, with more than 3.5% in the top ten. The sample taken for sequencing was PBMCs. The receptors were sampled from a woman aged 40 to 49 in good health and CMV-seropositive. CDR3s include the opening cysteine and the closing phenylalanine or tryptophan.

j_call,v_call,cdr3_aa
TRBJ1-4,TRBV15,CATSRETGYEKLFF
TRBJ2-1,TRBV7-6,CASSLGAGGTYNEQFF
TRBJ2-7,TRBV27,CASSFLGLAGGREQYF
TRBJ2-5,TRBV30,CAWRTGGRETQYF
TRBJ1-1,TRBV7-9,CASSATRGNTEAFF
TRBJ2-1,TRBV4-3,CASSQERTSGGRYNEQFF
TRBJ2-1,TRBV7-9,CASSLLAGGYNEQFF
TRBJ2-1,TRBV10-1,CARQSLAGLGNEQFF
TRBJ1-2,TRBV6-4,CASRPGQAAGYTF
TRBJ1-2,TRBV28,CASITGGRGYGYTF
TRBJ1-5,TRBV7-9,CASSLGGLGQPQHF
TRBJ2-1,TRBV12-5,CASGLGRNEQFF
TRBJ1-1,TRBV4-2,CASRTELVNTEAFF
TRBJ1-5,TRBV6-5,CASSQQGVGQPQHF
TRBJ2-5,TRBV7-3,CASSGGGAGETQYF
TRBJ2-5,TRBV18,CASSLRGGAETQYF
TRBJ2-7,TRBV30,CAWSVLGAGHEQYF
TRBJ2-7,TRBV28,CASSNDSYEQYF
TRBJ2-2,TRBV29-1,CSGGEPNTGELFF
TRBJ2-1,TRBV30,CAWDGPSGNNEQFF
TRBJ2-4,TRBV5-1,CASSLGQGETKNIQYF
TRBJ2-7,TRBV19,CASSRRGDYEQYF
TRBJ1-5,TRBV27,CASSPGGGNQPQHF
TRBJ2-7,TRBV4-3,CASSQDRGTGDEQYF
TRBJ2-3,TRBV29-1,CSVESGGDTQYF
TRBJ1-5,TRBV27,CASSSGTGSMEPQHF
TRBJ2-2,TRBV6-5,CASRPAGDNTGELFF
TRBJ1-3,TRBV4-2,CASSQDAGSGNTIYF
TRBJ2-3,TRBV4-1,CASSQDLAGKTDTQYF
TRBJ2-3,TRBV4-1,CASSQETRTDTQYF
TRBJ1-1,TRBV6-1,CATKGMNTEAFF
TRBJ1-2,TRBV14,CASSPGGHYGYTF
TRBJ1-1,TRBV7-2,CASSIIPGGVTEAFF
TRBJ2-1,TRBV11-3,CASSLGGFNNEQFF
TRBJ1-2,TRBV7-8,CASSLGGPYGYTF
TRBJ2-3,TRBV6-5,CASRRGTTQYF
TRBJ2-7,TRBV27,CASSRTGYEQYF
TRBJ1-2,TRBV4-3,CASSPAQGGVYGYTF